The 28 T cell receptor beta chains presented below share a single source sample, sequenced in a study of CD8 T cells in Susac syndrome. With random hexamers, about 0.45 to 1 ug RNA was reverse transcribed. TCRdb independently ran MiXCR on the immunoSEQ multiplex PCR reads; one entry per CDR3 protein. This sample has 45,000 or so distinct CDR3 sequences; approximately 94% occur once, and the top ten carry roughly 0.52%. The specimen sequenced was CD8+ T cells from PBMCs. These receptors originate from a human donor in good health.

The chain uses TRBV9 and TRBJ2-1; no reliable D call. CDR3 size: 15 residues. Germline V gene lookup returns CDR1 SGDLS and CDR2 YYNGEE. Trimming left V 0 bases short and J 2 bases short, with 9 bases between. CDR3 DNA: TGTGCCAGCAGCGTAGGTACGAGAACCTACAATGAGCAGTTCTTC. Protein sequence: CASSVGTRTYNEQFF.

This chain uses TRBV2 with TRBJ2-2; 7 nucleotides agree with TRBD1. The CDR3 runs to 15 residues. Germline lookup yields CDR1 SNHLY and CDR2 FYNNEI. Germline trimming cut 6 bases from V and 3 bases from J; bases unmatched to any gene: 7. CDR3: CASRFTGDYTGELFF. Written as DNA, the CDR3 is TGTGCCAGCAGGTTCACAGGGGATTACACCGGGGAGCTGTTTTTT.

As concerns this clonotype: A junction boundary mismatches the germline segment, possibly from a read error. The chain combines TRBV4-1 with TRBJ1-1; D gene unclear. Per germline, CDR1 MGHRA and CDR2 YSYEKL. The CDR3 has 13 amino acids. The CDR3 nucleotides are TGCGCCAGCAGCCAAGATGGGTACACTCAAGCTTTCTTT. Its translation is CASSQDGYTQAFF.

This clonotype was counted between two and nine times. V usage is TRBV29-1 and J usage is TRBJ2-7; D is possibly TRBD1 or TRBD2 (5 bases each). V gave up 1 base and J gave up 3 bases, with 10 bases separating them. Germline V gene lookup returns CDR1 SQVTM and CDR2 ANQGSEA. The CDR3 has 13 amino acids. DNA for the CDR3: TGCAGCGTTGAAGGGGGGAGTGTCTACGAGCAGTACTTC. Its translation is CSVEGGSVYEQYF.

The CDR3 bases are TGTGCCAGCAGTTTCCTCTTGGCGGGGGGCACCGGGGAGCTGTTTTTT. This sequence encodes CASSFLLAGGTGELFF. The chain uses TRBV27 and TRBJ2-2, with 8 bases aligning to TRBD2. CDR3 size: 16 residues. The germline V gene encodes CDR1 MNHEY and CDR2 SMNVEV (reference sequence). After removal of 3 bases from V and 4 bases from J, the junction contained 7 bases not matched to a gene.

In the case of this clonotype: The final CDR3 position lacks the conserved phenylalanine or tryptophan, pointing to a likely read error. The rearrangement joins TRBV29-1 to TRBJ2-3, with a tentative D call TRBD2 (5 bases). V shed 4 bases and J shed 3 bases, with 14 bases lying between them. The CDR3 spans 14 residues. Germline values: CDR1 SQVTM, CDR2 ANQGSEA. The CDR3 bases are TGCAGCGTTGCCGGGTCCGAGGGTACAGATACGCAGTATCTT. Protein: CSVAGSEGTDTQYL.

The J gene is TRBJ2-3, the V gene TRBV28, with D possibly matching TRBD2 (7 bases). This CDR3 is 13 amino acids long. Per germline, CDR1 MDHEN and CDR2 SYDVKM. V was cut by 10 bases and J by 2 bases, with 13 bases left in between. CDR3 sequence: CANRAGVTDTQYF. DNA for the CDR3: TGTGCCAACAGGGCGGGAGTCACAGATACGCAGTATTTT.

The CDR3 loop reads CASSIRDRSTDTQYF. DNA for the CDR3: TGTGCCAGCAGCATCCGGGACAGGAGCACAGATACGCAGTATTTT. The rearrangement links TRBV6-5 to TRBJ2-3, with 8 bases aligning to TRBD1. The CDR3 has 15 residues. Losses at the gene ends were 6 bases for V and 0 bases for J; bases not matched to a gene: 5. Germline loops: CDR1 MNHEY, CDR2 SVGAGI.

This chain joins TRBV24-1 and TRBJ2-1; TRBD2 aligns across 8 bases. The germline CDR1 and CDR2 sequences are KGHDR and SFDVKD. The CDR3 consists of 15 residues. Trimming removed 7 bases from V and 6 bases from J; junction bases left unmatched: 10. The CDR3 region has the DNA TGTGCCACCAGCCTGGGGCTAGCGGGCCCCAATGAGCAGTTCTTC. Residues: CATSLGLAGPNEQFF.

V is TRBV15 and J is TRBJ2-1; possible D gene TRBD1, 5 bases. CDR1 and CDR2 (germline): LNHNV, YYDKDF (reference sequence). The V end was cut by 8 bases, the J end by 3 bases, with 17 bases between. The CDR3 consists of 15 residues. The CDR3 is CATLSGRQGYNEQFF. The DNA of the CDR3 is TGTGCCACCTTATCGGGCAGGCAGGGCTACAATGAGCAGTTCTTC.

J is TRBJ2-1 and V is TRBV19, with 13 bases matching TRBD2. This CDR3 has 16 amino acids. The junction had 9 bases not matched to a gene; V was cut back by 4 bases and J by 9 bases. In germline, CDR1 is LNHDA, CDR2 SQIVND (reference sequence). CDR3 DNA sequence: TGTGCCAGTAGTACCCGACTAGCGGGAGGCCCCAGTGAGCAGTTCTTC. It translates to CASSTRLAGGPSEQFF. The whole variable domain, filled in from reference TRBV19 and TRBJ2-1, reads DGGITQSPKYLFRKEGQNVTLSCEQNLNHDAMYWYRQDPGQGLRLIYYSQIVNDFQKGDIAEGYSVSREKKESFPLTVTSAQKNPTAFYLCASSTRLAGGPSEQFFGPGTRLTVL.

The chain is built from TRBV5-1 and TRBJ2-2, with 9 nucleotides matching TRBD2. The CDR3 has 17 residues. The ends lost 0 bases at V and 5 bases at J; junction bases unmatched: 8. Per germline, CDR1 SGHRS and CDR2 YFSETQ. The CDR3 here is CASSLVFSSGKTGELFF. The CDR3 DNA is TGCGCCAGCAGCTTGGTCTTCTCTAGCGGGAAGACCGGGGAGCTGTTTTTT.

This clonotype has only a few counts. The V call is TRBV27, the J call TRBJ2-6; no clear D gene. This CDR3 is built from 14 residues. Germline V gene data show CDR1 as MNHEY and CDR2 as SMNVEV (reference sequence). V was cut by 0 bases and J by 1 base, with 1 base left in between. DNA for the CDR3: TGTGCCAGCAGTTTATCTTCTGGGGCCAACGTCCTGACTTTC. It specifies CASSLSSGANVLTF.

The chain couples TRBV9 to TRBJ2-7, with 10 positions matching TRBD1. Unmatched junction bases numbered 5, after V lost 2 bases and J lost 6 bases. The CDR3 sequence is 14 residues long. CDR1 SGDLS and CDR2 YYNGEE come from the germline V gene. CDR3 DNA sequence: TGTGCCAGCAGCGTCGGGACAGGGGCAACCGAGCAGTACTTC. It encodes CASSVGTGATEQYF.

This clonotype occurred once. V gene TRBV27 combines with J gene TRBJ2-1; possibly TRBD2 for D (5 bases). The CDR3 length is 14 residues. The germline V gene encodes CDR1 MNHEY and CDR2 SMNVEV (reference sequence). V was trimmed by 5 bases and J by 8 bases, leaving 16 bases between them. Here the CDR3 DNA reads TGTGCCAGCAGTCCTACTACCTTCGGGGATGAGCAGTTCTTC. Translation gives CASSPTTFGDEQFF.

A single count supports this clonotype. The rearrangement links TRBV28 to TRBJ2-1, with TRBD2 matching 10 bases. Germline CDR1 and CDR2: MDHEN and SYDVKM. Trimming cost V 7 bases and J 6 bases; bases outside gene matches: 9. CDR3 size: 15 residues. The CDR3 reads CASTPEREGGNEQFF. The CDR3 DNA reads TGTGCCAGCACCCCCGAGCGGGAGGGGGGCAATGAGCAGTTCTTC.

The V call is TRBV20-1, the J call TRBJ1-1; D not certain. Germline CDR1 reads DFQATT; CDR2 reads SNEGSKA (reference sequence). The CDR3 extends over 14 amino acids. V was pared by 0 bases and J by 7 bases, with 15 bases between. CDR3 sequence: CSARDMGTSLEAFF. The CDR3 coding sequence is TGCAGTGCTAGAGATATGGGCACCTCGCTTGAAGCTTTCTTT.

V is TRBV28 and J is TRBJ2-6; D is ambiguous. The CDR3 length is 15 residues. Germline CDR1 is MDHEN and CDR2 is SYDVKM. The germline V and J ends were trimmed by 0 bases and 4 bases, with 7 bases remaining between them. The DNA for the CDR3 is TGTGCCAGCAGTTTATGGGTGAACGGGGCCAACGTCCTGACTTTC. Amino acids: CASSLWVNGANVLTF. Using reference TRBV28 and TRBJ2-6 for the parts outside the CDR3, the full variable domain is DVKVTQSSRYLVKRTGEKVFLECVQDMDHENMFWYRQDPGLGLRLIYFSYDVKMKEKGDIPEGYSVSREKKERFSLILESASTNQTSMYLCASSLWVNGANVLTFGAGSRLTVL.

The CDR3 here is CASSVGVGATEAFF. The DNA of the CDR3 is TGTGCCAGCAGCGTAGGTGTAGGGGCCACTGAAGCTTTCTTT. This chain links TRBV9 with TRBJ1-1; D may be TRBD1 (5 bases). Per the germline V gene, CDR1 is SGDLS and CDR2 is YYNGEE. V was pared by 0 bases and J by 4 bases, with 10 bases between. This CDR3 has 14 residues.

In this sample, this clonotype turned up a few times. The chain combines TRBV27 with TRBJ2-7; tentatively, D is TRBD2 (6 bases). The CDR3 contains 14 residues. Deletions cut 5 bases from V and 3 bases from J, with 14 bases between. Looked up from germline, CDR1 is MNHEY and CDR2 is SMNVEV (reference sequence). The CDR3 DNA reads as TGTGCCAGCAGTCCCGGGACTTCGAACTACGAGCAGTACTTC. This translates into CASSPGTSNYEQYF.

DNA of the CDR3: TGCAGCGTTGAATCAGACCCGGGGGCTGAAGCTTTCTTT. Translating it yields CSVESDPGAEAFF. V is TRBV29-1 and J is TRBJ1-1; TRBD1 is a possible D gene (5 bases). Between the trimmed V and J ends, which lost 2 bases and 6 bases, there was a span of 13 bases. The CDR3 runs to 13 residues. Germline V gives CDR1 SQVTM, CDR2 ANQGSEA.

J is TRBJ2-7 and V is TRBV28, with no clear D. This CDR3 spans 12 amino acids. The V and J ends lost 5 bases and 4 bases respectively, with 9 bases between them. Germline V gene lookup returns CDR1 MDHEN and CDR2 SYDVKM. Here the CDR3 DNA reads TGTGCCAGCAGTCGTGGCCCATACGAGCAGTACTTC. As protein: CASSRGPYEQYF.

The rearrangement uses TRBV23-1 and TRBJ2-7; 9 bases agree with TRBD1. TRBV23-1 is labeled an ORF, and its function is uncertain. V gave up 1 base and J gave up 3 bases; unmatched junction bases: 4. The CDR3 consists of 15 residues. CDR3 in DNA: TGCGCCAGCAGTCAATACGACAGGGGGTTCTACGAGCAGTACTTC. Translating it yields CASSQYDRGFYEQYF.

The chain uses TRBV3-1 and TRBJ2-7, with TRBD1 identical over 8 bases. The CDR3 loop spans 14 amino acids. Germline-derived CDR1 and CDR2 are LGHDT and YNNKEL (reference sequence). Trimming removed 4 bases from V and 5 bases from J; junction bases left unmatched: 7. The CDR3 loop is CASSLAGGVDEQYF. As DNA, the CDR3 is TGTGCCAGCAGCCTGGCAGGGGGCGTCGACGAGCAGTACTTC.

For the CDR3, the DNA is TGTGCCAGCAGTATGGGACTAGCGGACGGGGATGAGCAGTTCTTC. The encoded protein is CASSMGLADGDEQFF. This chain joins TRBV2 and TRBJ2-1; TRBD2 aligns across 11 bases. Germline V CDR1 and CDR2: SNHLY, FYNNEI. The CDR3 is 15 residues long. V lost 5 bases and J lost 8; bases outside the gene matches: 8.

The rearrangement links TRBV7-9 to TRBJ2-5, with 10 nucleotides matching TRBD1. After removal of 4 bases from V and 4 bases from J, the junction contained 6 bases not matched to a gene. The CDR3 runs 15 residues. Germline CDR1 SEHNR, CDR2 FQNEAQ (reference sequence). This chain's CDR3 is CASSYGTGVRETQYF. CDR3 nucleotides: TGTGCCAGCAGCTACGGGACAGGGGTTAGAGAGACCCAGTACTTC.

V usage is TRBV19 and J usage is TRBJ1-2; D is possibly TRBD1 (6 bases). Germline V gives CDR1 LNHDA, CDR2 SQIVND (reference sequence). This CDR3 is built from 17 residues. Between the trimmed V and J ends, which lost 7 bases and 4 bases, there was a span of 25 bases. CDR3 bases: TGTGCCAGTACCGAAATCATCCGGACAGTAAACTTCTATGGCTACACCTTC. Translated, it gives CASTEIIRTVNFYGYTF.

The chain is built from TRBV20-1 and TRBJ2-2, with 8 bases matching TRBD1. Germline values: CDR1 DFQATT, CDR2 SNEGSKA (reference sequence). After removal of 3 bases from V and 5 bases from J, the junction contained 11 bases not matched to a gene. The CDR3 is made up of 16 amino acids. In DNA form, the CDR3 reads TGCAGTGCTAGGGACTCCGGGACAGGTGAAACCGGGGAGCTGTTTTTT. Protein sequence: CSARDSGTGETGELFF.